A single sample gave rise to the 30 T cell receptor beta chains below, sequenced in a study of OX40 agonist ivuxolimab in advanced cancers. The table came from immunoSEQ multiplex PCR; TCRdb's copy has only in-frame clones and leaves some out. The table shows 60,000 to 75,000 clones, with around 90% occurring only once. The sequenced sample was CD4+ or CD8+ T cells sorted from blood, obtained in a trial of the OX40 agonist ivuxolimab. Receptor source: an adult with an advanced solid tumor such as melanoma, head and neck, liver or kidney cancer.

The V call is TRBV6-6, the J call TRBJ2-7; TRBD1 matches at 8 bases. The germline CDR1 and CDR2 sequences are MNHNY and SVGAGI (reference sequence). This CDR3 has 15 amino acids. V shed 0 bases and J 3 bases; nucleotides not matched to a gene: 4. This CDR3 is CASSYSPQGGYEQYF. The CDR3 region has the DNA TGTGCCAGCAGTTACTCGCCACAGGGGGGCTACGAGCAGTACTTC.

The J gene is TRBJ2-1, the V gene TRBV7-2, with 8 bases lining up with TRBD2. The length of the CDR3 is 18 residues. The germline V gene has CDR1 SGHTA and CDR2 FQGNSA. The J segment lost 4 bases and the V segment lost 5 bases, leaving 16 bases of the junction unmatched. Here the CDR3 reads CASSLRANSGNAYNEQFF. The CDR3 region has the DNA TGTGCCAGCAGCCTGAGGGCCAATAGCGGGAACGCATACAATGAGCAGTTCTTC.

The chain uses TRBV18 and TRBJ2-7, with TRBD2 matching over 7 bases. V lost 2 bases and J lost 2; bases outside the gene matches: 9. Germline CDR1 reads KGHSH; CDR2 reads LQKENI. CDR3 size: 16 residues. This CDR3 reads CASSPEASGSTYEQYF. DNA of the CDR3: TGTGCCAGCTCACCAGAAGCTAGCGGATCCACCTACGAGCAGTACTTC.

For this clone: A much larger clone lies a single base off, so this may be a read error. The sample holds other DNA sequences that translate to the same CDR3. V gene TRBV6-5 combines with J gene TRBJ1-2; TRBD1 matches 7 bases. Germline V gene lookup returns CDR1 MNHEY and CDR2 SVGAGI. The length of the CDR3 is 16 residues. Germline trimming cut 0 bases from V and 8 bases from J; bases unmatched to any gene: 12. CDR3 protein: CASSYSGGIGGGGYTF. The CDR3 DNA follows: TGTGCCAGCAGTTACTCAGGGGGGATAGGGGGCGGGGGCTACACCTTC.

This clone was counted between two and nine times. This CDR3 is CASSLDFPGTTRNEQFF. The CDR3 nucleotides are TGTGCCAGCAGCTTAGACTTTCCCGGGACTACCCGCAATGAGCAGTTCTTC. This chain uses TRBV11-2 with TRBJ2-1, with 7 bases lining up with TRBD2. The V gene end was trimmed by 0 bases and the J gene end by 6 bases; junction bases not matched to a gene: 11. Germline values: CDR1 SGHAT, CDR2 FQNNGV. The CDR3 has 17 residues.

The chain combines TRBV5-4 with TRBJ2-3; 9 nucleotides line up with TRBD2. V was pared by 4 bases and J by 8 bases, with 17 bases of the junction left unmatched. The CDR3 is 17 residues long. The germline CDR1 and CDR2 sequences are SGHNT and YYREEE (reference sequence). CDR3 coding DNA: TGTGCCAGCAGCACGAAGGGAGCGGGGGGCCGGGTACGTACGCAGTATTTT. Amino acids: CASSTKGAGGRVRTQYF.

The chain is built from TRBV11-2 and TRBJ2-2, with 8 positions matching TRBD1. Germline V gene data show CDR1 as SGHAT and CDR2 as FQNNGV. The length of the CDR3 is 16 residues. V lost 1 base to trimming and J lost 3 bases; unmatched junction nucleotides: 4. The CDR3 reads CASSLAPGGYTGELFF. DNA of the CDR3: TGTGCCAGCAGCTTAGCTCCAGGGGGCTACACCGGGGAGCTGTTTTTT.

The V and J genes are TRBV29-1 and TRBJ2-1; D ambiguous. The V gene's germline CDR1 is SQVTM and CDR2 ANQGSEA. V was clipped by 7 bases and J by 4 bases, with 14 bases between them. There are 13 residues in the CDR3. CDR3 protein: CSARWAAYNEQFF. In nucleotides, the CDR3 is TGCAGCGCCCGCTGGGCAGCTTACAATGAGCAGTTCTTC.

The count of this clone is one. This chain links TRBV7-9 with TRBJ2-1; maybe TRBD2 (5 bases). Germline lookup yields CDR1 SEHNR and CDR2 FQNEAQ (reference sequence). The ends were cut back, 1 base at V and 10 bases at J, with 14 bases in the middle. The CDR3 runs to 14 residues. The CDR3 is CASSLGYLGAEQFF. CDR3 bases: TGTGCCAGCAGCTTAGGTTACCTGGGAGCCGAGCAGTTCTTC.

The chain recombines TRBV6-4 with TRBJ2-7; 9 positions match TRBD1. The CDR3 is 15 residues long. Per germline, CDR1 MRHNA and CDR2 SNTAGT. J lost 3 bases, V lost 2 bases, and 5 bases had no gene match. The CDR3 sequence is CASSDLQGADYEQYF. CDR3 bases: TGTGCCAGCAGTGACCTACAGGGGGCAGACTACGAGCAGTACTTC.

The CDR3 loop reads CASGQGGGTWDEQFF. As DNA, the CDR3 is TGCGCCAGCGGCCAAGGGGGGGGGACCTGGGATGAGCAGTTCTTC. This chain links TRBV5-1 with TRBJ2-1; D possibly corresponds to TRBD2 (7 bases). The ends were cut back, 7 bases at V and 8 bases at J, with 22 bases in the middle. The CDR3 is made up of 15 amino acids. Germline CDR1 SGHRS, CDR2 YFSETQ.

The rearrangement uses TRBV11-2 and TRBJ2-7, with 7 bases lining up with TRBD1. The junction had 7 bases not matched to a gene; V was cut back by 1 base and J by 4 bases. The CDR3 covers 15 residues. Looked up from germline, CDR1 is SGHAT and CDR2 is FQNNGV. The CDR3 nucleotides read TGTGCCAGCAGCTTAGCGAGACAGGGAACTTACGAGCAGTACTTC. Protein product: CASSLARQGTYEQYF.

The rearrangement joins TRBV5-5 to TRBJ1-5, with D tentatively TRBD1 (5 bases). V lost 1 base and J 0 bases, leaving 11 bases between the germline ends. CDR3 length: 16 amino acids. Germline CDR1 reads SGHKS; CDR2 reads YYEKEE (reference sequence). CDR3 in DNA: TGTGCCAGCAGCTTGCTCCCAGGGCATAGCAATCAGCCCCAGCATTTT. Translated, it gives CASSLLPGHSNQPQHF. Drawing the rest from reference TRBV5-5 and TRBJ1-5, the complete variable domain is DAGVTQSPTHLIKTRGQQVTLRCSPISGHKSVSWYQQVLGQGPQFIFQYYEKEERGRGNFPDRFSARQFPNYSSELNVNALLLGDSALYLCASSLLPGHSNQPQHFGDGTRLSIL.

The CDR3 loop is CASSWGSDRVHEQFF. CDR3 bases: TGTGCCAGCAGCTGGGGGTCGGACAGGGTCCATGAGCAGTTCTTC. The chain links TRBV7-2 to TRBJ2-1; 8 nucleotides align to TRBD1. Unmatched junction bases numbered 10, after V lost 4 bases and J lost 8 bases. Germline V gene sequence: CDR1 SGHTA, CDR2 FQGNSA. The CDR3 has 15 residues.

As to this clone: Different DNA sequences within this sample yield the same CDR3. V gene TRBV5-1 combines with J gene TRBJ2-7, with 16 bases fitting TRBD2. V lost 5 bases and J lost 5; bases outside the gene matches: 19. The length of the CDR3 is 20 residues. Per the germline V gene, CDR1 is SGHRS and CDR2 is YFSETQ. The CDR3 region is CASSLRPGGGLAGGIHEQYF. The CDR3 DNA reads as TGCGCCAGCAGTTTGAGACCCGGAGGGGGACTAGCGGGAGGGATCCACGAGCAGTACTTC. The complete variable domain, with remaining parts taken from reference TRBV5-1 and TRBJ2-7, reads KAGVTQTPRYLIKTRGQQVTLSCSPISGHRSVSWYQQTPGQGLQFLFEYFSETQRNKGNFPGRFSGRQFSNSRSEMNVSTLELGDSALYLCASSLRPGGGLAGGIHEQYFGPGTRLTVT.

The chain joins TRBV6-1 to TRBJ1-2; D call uncertain. The germline V gene encodes CDR1 MNHNS and CDR2 SASEGT. V lost 1 base to trimming and J lost 4 bases, with 13 bases between them. The CDR3 length is 15 residues. CDR3 DNA sequence: TGTGCCAGCAGTGAAGTCGACGGCTTTGTCTATGGCTACACCTTC. Translating gives CASSEVDGFVYGYTF.

The J gene is TRBJ2-7, the V gene TRBV6-1; 8 bases agree with TRBD1. Trimming cost V 0 bases and J 6 bases; bases outside gene matches: 7. Germline loops: CDR1 MNHNS, CDR2 SASEGT. The CDR3 covers 15 residues. CDR3 sequence: CASSEADRGLGEQYF. The CDR3 DNA reads TGTGCCAGCAGTGAAGCCGACAGGGGATTGGGCGAGCAGTACTTC.

This chain uses TRBV7-8 with TRBJ1-3; D uncertain. Germline CDR1 SGHVS, CDR2 FQNEAQ. V was pared by 0 bases and J by 1 base, with 4 bases between. There are 14 residues in the CDR3. Here the CDR3 DNA reads TGTGCCAGCAGCTTAGCAGGGTCTGGAAACACCATATATTTT. Translation gives CASSLAGSGNTIYF.

The chain recombines TRBV4-3 with TRBJ2-5, with 11 bases identical to TRBD2. V lost 2 bases to trimming and J lost 3 bases; unmatched junction nucleotides: 8. Germline lookup yields CDR1 LGHNA and CDR2 YSLEER. This CDR3 is 17 amino acids long. DNA of the CDR3: TGCGCCAGCAGCCAACGCGCCGGGACTAGCGGAGAAGAGACCCAGTACTTC. Translation gives CASSQRAGTSGEETQYF.

J is TRBJ2-7 and V is TRBV2; maybe TRBD1 (6 bases). Trimming left V 2 bases short and J 4 bases short, with 15 bases between. CDR1 and CDR2 (germline): SNHLY, FYNNEI. The CDR3 covers 15 residues. The CDR3 region has the DNA TGTGCCAGCAGTGAACAGACTACAGGGATATACGAGCAGTACTTC. It encodes CASSEQTTGIYEQYF.

The chain recombines TRBV6-6 with TRBJ2-7; possibly TRBD2 for D (6 bases). Between the trimmed V and J ends, which lost 8 bases and 3 bases, there was a span of 17 bases. The CDR3 extends over 14 amino acids. The germline gives CDR1 MNHNY, CDR2 SVGAGI (reference sequence). CDR3 sequence (DNA): TGTGCCAGCTCACTCGGGGGTGAGGGCTACGAGCAGTACTTC. Its protein is CASSLGGEGYEQYF.

The V gene is TRBV5-4, the J gene TRBJ2-5; 11 nucleotides line up with TRBD2. CDR1 SGHNT and CDR2 YYREEE come from the germline V gene (reference sequence). V was pared by 3 bases and J by 12 bases, with 10 bases of the junction left unmatched. CDR3 length equals 14 residues. The DNA for the CDR3 is TGTGCCAGCAGCTCCGGGCTAGCGGGGGGCTGGGAGTACTTC. Its protein is CASSSGLAGGWEYF.

The chain joins TRBV6-6 to TRBJ2-1; maybe TRBD1 (6 bases). The CDR3 is 15 residues long. With 6 bases removed from V and 12 bases from J, the gap between germline ends came to 24 bases. In germline, CDR1 is MNHNY, CDR2 SVGAGI (reference sequence). The CDR3 here is CASRAGDTGSKGQFF. CDR3 sequence (DNA): TGTGCCAGCAGGGCAGGGGACACCGGTTCTAAAGGGCAGTTCTTC.

V gene TRBV19 combines with J gene TRBJ1-1, with 7 bases matching TRBD1. Germline V gives CDR1 LNHDA, CDR2 SQIVND (reference sequence). The CDR3 has 17 residues. The ends lost 7 bases at V and 0 bases at J; junction bases unmatched: 14. CDR3 in amino acids: CASKYGAGGMVNTEAFF. The CDR3 DNA reads TGTGCCAGTAAGTATGGAGCAGGGGGTATGGTGAACACTGAAGCTTTCTTT.

V gene TRBV12-5 combines with J gene TRBJ2-3; 16 bases agree with TRBD2. The germline V gene encodes CDR1 LGHNT and CDR2 FRNRAP. The CDR3 contains 21 residues. Losses at the gene ends were 3 bases for V and 2 bases for J; bases not matched to a gene: 14. Written as DNA, the CDR3 is TGTGCTAGTGGTTTCTCCGGATTGCCGGGACTAGCGGGGGGGCCCACAGATACGCAGTATTTT. It codes for CASGFSGLPGLAGGPTDTQYF.

A single count supports this clone. This chain links TRBV7-9 with TRBJ1-1, with TRBD1 as a possible D gene (5 bases). CDR1 SEHNR and CDR2 FQNEAQ come from the germline V gene (reference sequence). The CDR3 length is 13 residues. V gave up 1 base and J gave up 12 bases, with 15 bases separating them. The CDR3 sequence: CASSLVEGRLTFF. CDR3 sequence (DNA): TGTGCCAGCAGCTTAGTGGAGGGGAGATTGACTTTCTTT.

J is TRBJ1-2 and V is TRBV14; D is ambiguous. Between the trimmed V and J ends, which lost 4 bases and 6 bases, there was a span of 12 bases. This CDR3 has 13 residues. The germline V gene has CDR1 SGHDN and CDR2 FVKESK. The chain's CDR3 is CASSPRWGDGYTF. In DNA form, the CDR3 reads TGTGCCAGCAGCCCCCGGTGGGGAGATGGCTACACCTTC.

The chain carries TRBV28 and TRBJ1-1; 10 nucleotides line up with TRBD1. The CDR3 has 15 residues. Germline values: CDR1 MDHEN, CDR2 SYDVKM. The V and J ends lost 6 bases and 7 bases, in that order; junction bases with no gene match: 11. The CDR3 nucleotides read TGTGCCAGCAGACCTTTAGGCGGGACAGGGGATGAAGCTTTCTTT. The encoded protein is CASRPLGGTGDEAFF.

The chain couples TRBV6-6 to TRBJ1-4, with 9 bases identical to TRBD1. Germline V gene data show CDR1 as MNHNY and CDR2 as SVGAGI (reference sequence). The length of the CDR3 is 12 residues. Trimming removed 5 bases from V and 14 bases from J; junction bases left unmatched: 6. CDR3 sequence (DNA): TGTGCCAGCAGTGCCGGGACAGGGTTGCTGTTTTTT. Translating gives CASSAGTGLLFF.

CDR3 residues: CASSVTPGYEQYF. CDR3 coding DNA: TGTGCCAGCAGTGTCACACCAGGCTACGAGCAGTACTTC. This sequence joins TRBV6-4 and TRBJ2-7; D remains unclear. V was trimmed by 4 bases and J by 3 bases, leaving 10 bases between them. Per germline, CDR1 MRHNA and CDR2 SNTAGT. CDR3 length: 13 amino acids.